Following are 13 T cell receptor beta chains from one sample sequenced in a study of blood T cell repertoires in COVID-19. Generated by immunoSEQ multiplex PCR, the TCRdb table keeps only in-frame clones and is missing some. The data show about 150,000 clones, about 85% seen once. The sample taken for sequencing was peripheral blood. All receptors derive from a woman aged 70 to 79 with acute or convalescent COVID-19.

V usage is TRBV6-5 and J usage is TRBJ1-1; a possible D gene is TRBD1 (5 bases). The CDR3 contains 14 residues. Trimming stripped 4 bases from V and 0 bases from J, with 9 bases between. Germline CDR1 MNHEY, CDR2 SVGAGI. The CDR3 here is CASSFGHLNTEAFF. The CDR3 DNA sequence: TGTGCCAGCAGTTTCGGACACCTGAACACTGAAGCTTTCTTT.

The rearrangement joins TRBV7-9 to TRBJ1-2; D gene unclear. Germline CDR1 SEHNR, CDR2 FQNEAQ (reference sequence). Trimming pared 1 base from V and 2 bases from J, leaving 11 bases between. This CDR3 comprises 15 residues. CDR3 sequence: CASSLVSSGNYGYTF. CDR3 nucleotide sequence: TGTGCCAGCAGCTTAGTGAGTTCGGGGAACTATGGCTACACCTTC.

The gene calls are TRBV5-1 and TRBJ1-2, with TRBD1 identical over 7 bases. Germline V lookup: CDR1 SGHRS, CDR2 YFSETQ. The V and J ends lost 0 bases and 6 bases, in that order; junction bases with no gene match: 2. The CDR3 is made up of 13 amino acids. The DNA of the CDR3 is TGCGCCAGCAGCTTGGGACAGGGTGATGGCTACACCTTC. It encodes CASSLGQGDGYTF.

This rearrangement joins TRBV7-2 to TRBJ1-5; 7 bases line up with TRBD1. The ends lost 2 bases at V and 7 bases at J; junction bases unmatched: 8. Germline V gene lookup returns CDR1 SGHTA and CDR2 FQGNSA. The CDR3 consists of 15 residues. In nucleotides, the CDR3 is TGTGCCAGCAGCTTAATACAGGGGAGTAACCAGCCCCAGCATTTT. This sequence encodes CASSLIQGSNQPQHF.

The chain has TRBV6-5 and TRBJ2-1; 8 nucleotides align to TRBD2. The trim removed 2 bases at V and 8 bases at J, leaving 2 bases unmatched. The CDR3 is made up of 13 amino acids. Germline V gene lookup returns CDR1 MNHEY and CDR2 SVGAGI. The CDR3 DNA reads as TGTGCCAGCAGTTACGGGCGGGGGGATGAGCAGTTCTTC. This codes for CASSYGRGDEQFF.

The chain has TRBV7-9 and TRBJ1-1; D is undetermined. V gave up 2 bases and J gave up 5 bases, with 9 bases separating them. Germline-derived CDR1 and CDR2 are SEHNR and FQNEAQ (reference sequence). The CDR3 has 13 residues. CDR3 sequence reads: CASSLNSGTEAFF. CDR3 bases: TGTGCCAGCAGCTTAAATTCAGGAACTGAAGCTTTCTTT.

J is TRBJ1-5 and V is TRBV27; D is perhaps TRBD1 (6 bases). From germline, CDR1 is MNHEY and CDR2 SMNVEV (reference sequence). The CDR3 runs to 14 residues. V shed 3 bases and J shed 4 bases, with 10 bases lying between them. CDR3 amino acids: CASSFKGENQPQHF. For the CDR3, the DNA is TGTGCCAGCAGTTTTAAGGGGGAAAATCAGCCCCAGCATTTT.

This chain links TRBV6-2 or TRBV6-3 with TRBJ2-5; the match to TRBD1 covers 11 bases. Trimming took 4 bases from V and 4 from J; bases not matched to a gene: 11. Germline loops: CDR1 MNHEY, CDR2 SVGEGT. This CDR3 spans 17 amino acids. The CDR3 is CASSSRTGGVQRETQYF. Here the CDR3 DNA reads TGTGCCAGCAGTTCCCGGACAGGGGGCGTACAAAGAGAGACCCAGTACTTC.

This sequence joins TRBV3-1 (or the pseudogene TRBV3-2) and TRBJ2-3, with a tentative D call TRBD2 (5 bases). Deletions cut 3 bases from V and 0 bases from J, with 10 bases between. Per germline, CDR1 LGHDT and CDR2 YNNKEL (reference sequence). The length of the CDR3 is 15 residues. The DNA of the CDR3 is TGTGCCAGCAGCCATCGGGCGGGTAGCACAGATACGCAGTATTTT. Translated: CASSHRAGSTDTQYF.

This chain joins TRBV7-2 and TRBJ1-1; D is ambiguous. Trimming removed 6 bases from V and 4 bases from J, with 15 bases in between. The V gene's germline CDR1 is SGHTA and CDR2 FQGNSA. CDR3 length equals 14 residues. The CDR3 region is CASRLRAALTEAFF. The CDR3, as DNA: TGTGCCAGCAGACTACGAGCAGCCCTCACTGAAGCTTTCTTT.

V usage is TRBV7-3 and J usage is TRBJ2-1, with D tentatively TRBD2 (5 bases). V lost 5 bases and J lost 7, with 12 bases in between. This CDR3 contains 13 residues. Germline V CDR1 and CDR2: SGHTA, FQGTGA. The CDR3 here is CASSLMRANEQFF. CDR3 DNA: TGTGCCAGCAGCCTGATGAGGGCGAATGAGCAGTTCTTC.

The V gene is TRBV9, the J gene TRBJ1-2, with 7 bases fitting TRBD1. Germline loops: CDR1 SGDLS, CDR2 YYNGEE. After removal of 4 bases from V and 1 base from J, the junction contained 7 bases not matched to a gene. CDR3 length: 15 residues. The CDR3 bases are TGTGCCAGCAGCTTAATGGGACAGATTAACTATGGCTACACCTTC. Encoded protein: CASSLMGQINYGYTF.

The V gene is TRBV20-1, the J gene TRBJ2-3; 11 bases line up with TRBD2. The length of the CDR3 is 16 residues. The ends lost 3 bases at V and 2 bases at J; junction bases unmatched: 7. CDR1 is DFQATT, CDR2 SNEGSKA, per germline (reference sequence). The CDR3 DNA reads TGCAGTGCTAGTGGGGGGACTAGCGGCCTCACAGATACGCAGTATTTT. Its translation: CSASGGTSGLTDTQYF.